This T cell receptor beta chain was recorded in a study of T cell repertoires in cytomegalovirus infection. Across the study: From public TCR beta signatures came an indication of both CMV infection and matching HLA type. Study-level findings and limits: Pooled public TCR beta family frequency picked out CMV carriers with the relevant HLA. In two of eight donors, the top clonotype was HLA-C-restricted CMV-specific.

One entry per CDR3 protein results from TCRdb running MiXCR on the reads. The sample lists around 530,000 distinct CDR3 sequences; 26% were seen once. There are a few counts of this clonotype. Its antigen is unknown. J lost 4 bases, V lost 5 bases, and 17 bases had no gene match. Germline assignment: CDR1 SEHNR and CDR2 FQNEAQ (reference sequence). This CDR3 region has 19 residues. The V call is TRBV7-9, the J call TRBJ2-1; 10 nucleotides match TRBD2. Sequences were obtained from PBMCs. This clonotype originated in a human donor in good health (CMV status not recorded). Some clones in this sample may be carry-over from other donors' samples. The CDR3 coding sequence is TGTGCCAGCAGCCTAAGACAGGGTTGGGGGACTAGCGAGTACAATGAGCAGTTCTTC. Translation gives CASSLRQGWGTSEYNEQFF. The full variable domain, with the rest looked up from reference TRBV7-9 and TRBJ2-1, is DTGVSQNPRHKITKRGQNVTFRCDPISEHNRLYWYRQTLGQGPEFLTYFQNEAQLEKSRLLSDRFSAERPKGSFSTLEIQRTEQGDSAMYLCASSLRQGWGTSEYNEQFFGPGTRLTVL.